The 14 T cell receptor beta chains in this list originate from one sample, sequenced in a study of cytomegalovirus exposure and HLA in healthy donors. It was with 60 Vbeta and 13 Jbeta primers that the PCR ran. Assay: immunoSEQ multiplex PCR; the TCRdb copy retains only in-frame clones and omits some. The table includes about 160,000 clones, about three quarters detected once. Material for sequencing was PBMCs. The receptors come from a female donor in good health and CMV-seronegative.

The chain employs TRBV11-1 and TRBJ2-7, with TRBD2 matching over 8 bases. Trimming took 4 bases from V and 3 from J; bases not matched to a gene: 2. The CDR3 has 13 amino acids. Per germline, CDR1 SGHAT and CDR2 FQDESV (reference sequence). CDR3 amino acids: CASSSGLVYEQYF. Written as DNA, the CDR3 is TGTGCCAGCAGCTCGGGACTAGTCTACGAGCAGTACTTC.

The chain is built from TRBV19 and TRBJ1-1, with a tentative D call TRBD1 (6 bases). The germline gives CDR1 LNHDA, CDR2 SQIVND (reference sequence). V lost 4 bases and J 6 bases, leaving 12 bases between the germline ends. This CDR3 is 13 amino acids long. The CDR3 loop reads CASSTWTDAEAFF. The CDR3 nucleotides read TGTGCCAGTAGTACTTGGACAGACGCTGAAGCTTTCTTT.

The chain is built from TRBV4-1 and TRBJ2-7; D is ambiguous. The length of the CDR3 is 14 residues. The V and J ends lost 1 base and 3 bases respectively, with 10 bases between them. CDR1 and CDR2 from the germline V gene are MGHRA and YSYEKL. The CDR3 reads CASSQVDILYEQYF. In nucleotides, the CDR3 is TGCGCCAGCAGCCAAGTAGACATTCTCTACGAGCAGTACTTC.

This clone showed up just once. The chain couples TRBV29-1 to TRBJ2-1; 8 bases are shared with TRBD2. In germline, CDR1 is SQVTM, CDR2 ANQGSEA. The CDR3 is 13 residues long. Trimming took 6 bases from V and 7 from J; bases not matched to a gene: 8. The DNA of the CDR3 is TGCAGCGTCATAATAGCGGGGCGGAATGAGCAGTTCTTC. Translated, it gives CSVIIAGRNEQFF.

In this sample, this clone turned up a few times. The V call is TRBV5-1, the J call TRBJ2-3, with 7 bases fitting TRBD2. The V gene's germline CDR1 is SGHRS and CDR2 YFSETQ. This CDR3 has 15 amino acids. V lost 0 bases to trimming and J lost 8 bases; unmatched junction nucleotides: 9. The CDR3: CASSLAQSPGGTQYF. In nucleotides, the CDR3 is TGCGCCAGCAGCTTGGCCCAAAGCCCGGGGGGTACGCAGTATTTT.

V usage is TRBV2 and J usage is TRBJ1-4, with a tentative D call TRBD1 (5 bases). Deletions cut 2 bases from V and 6 bases from J, with 13 bases between. The germline V gene encodes CDR1 SNHLY and CDR2 FYNNEI. There are 15 residues in the CDR3. The CDR3 bases are TGTGCCAGCAGTGAAATCTCAGGGTCACATGAAAAACTGTTTTTT. It codes for CASSEISGSHEKLFF.

This chain uses TRBV2 with TRBJ2-7, with TRBD2 matching over 10 bases. The CDR3 is made up of 16 amino acids. Trimming took 4 bases from V and 3 from J; bases not matched to a gene: 9. The V gene's germline CDR1 is SNHLY and CDR2 FYNNEI. CDR3 region: CASSVPQRGGYYEQYF. The CDR3 DNA reads as TGTGCCAGCAGTGTCCCCCAGCGGGGGGGCTACTACGAGCAGTACTTC.

This chain links TRBV2 with TRBJ1-5, with no clear D. In germline, CDR1 is SNHLY, CDR2 FYNNEI. V dropped 4 bases and J dropped 6 bases, with 7 bases sitting between them. This CDR3 region has 12 residues. CDR3 sequence reads: CASSASGQPQHF. The CDR3 DNA reads as TGTGCCAGCAGTGCCTCAGGTCAGCCCCAGCATTTT.

The table lists this clone with a count of one. The V and J genes are TRBV6-5 and TRBJ2-5; 7 nucleotides line up with TRBD2. The J call could be wrong; TRBJ2-7 is a better fit for the DNA end. Germline V gene lookup returns CDR1 MNHEY and CDR2 SVGAGI. This CDR3 contains 15 residues. In DNA, the CDR3 is TGTGCCAGCAGTTACTACGGCGGGAGCTCCTACGAGCAGTACTTC. This codes for CASSYYGGSSYEQYF.

This clone was picked up a small number of times. The J gene is TRBJ1-2, the V gene TRBV10-3; 9 bases fit TRBD1. The CDR3 covers 14 residues. Germline assignment: CDR1 ENHRY and CDR2 SYGVKD. V was clipped by 6 bases and J by 4 bases; unmatched bases: 6. This CDR3 is CAISPPGQGYGYTF. CDR3 DNA: TGTGCCATCAGCCCTCCGGGACAGGGCTATGGCTACACCTTC.

The chain joins TRBV4-1 to TRBJ1-2, with 7 bases matching TRBD1. V lost 0 bases to trimming and J lost 4 bases; unmatched junction nucleotides: 2. This CDR3 has 14 amino acids. Germline loops: CDR1 MGHRA, CDR2 YSYEKL. The CDR3 spells CASSQDRGIYGYTF. The CDR3 nucleotides read TGCGCCAGCAGCCAAGACAGGGGGATCTATGGCTACACCTTC.

This clone appeared a few times. The chain uses TRBV5-1 and TRBJ2-3, with D perhaps TRBD1 (5 bases). The CDR3 sequence is 14 residues long. The germline V and J ends were trimmed by 4 bases and 4 bases, with 13 bases remaining between them. CDR1 is SGHRS, CDR2 YFSETQ, per germline. The CDR3 spells CASSPQGTADTQYF. The CDR3 DNA reads TGCGCCAGCAGCCCCCAGGGTACGGCAGATACGCAGTATTTT.

The chain employs TRBV4-2 and TRBJ2-3, with D maybe TRBD2 (6 bases). Germline-derived CDR1 and CDR2 are LGHNA and YNFKEQ. The germline V and J ends were trimmed by 1 base and 2 bases, with 16 bases remaining between them. The CDR3 sequence is 17 residues long. Here the CDR3 DNA reads TGTGCCAGCAGCCAAGGCTCAGTGCGGGGATTCACAGATACGCAGTATTTT. Protein product: CASSQGSVRGFTDTQYF.

The chain joins TRBV5-1 to TRBJ2-7; 7 nucleotides align to TRBD1. Looked up from germline, CDR1 is SGHRS and CDR2 is YFSETQ. This CDR3 spans 13 amino acids. V trimming: 5 bases; J trimming: 4 bases; junction bases outside the gene matches: 6. The CDR3: CASSPGQLYEQYF. CDR3 sequence (DNA): TGCGCCAGCAGTCCGGGACAGTTATACGAGCAGTACTTC.